These 27 T cell receptor beta chains originate from one sample sequenced in a study of blood T cell repertoires in COVID-19. Clones were sequenced by immunoSEQ multiplex PCR, and TCRdb holds only the in-frame ones, with some missing. This table has 80,000 to 95,000 clones, 81% appearing once. Sequencing input: peripheral blood. The receptors stem from an elderly man with COVID-19, enrolled during active disease.

The chain combines TRBV27 with TRBJ2-1, with 15 bases that match TRBD2. In germline, CDR1 is MNHEY, CDR2 SMNVEV (reference sequence). The CDR3 totals 20 residues. Trimming cost V 0 bases and J 0 bases; bases outside gene matches: 6. CDR3 nucleotides: TGTGCCAGCAGTTTATCAGAGGGGACTAGCGGGGGGCGCTCCTACAATGAGCAGTTCTTC. Amino acid sequence: CASSLSEGTSGGRSYNEQFF.

The chain links TRBV7-2 to TRBJ1-6; weak D call: TRBD1 (5 bases). Between the trimmed V and J ends, which lost 1 base and 7 bases, there was a span of 14 bases. This CDR3 comprises 16 residues. Germline CDR1 and CDR2: SGHTA and FQGNSA. The CDR3 nucleotides read TGTGCCAGCAGCTTAGTTTCGGACACGGCGAATTCACCCCTCCACTTT. Protein product: CASSLVSDTANSPLHF.

The chain links TRBV19 to TRBJ1-4; 8 nucleotides agree with TRBD1. Trimming removed 4 bases from V and 0 bases from J; junction bases left unmatched: 4. This CDR3 contains 16 residues. The germline gives CDR1 LNHDA, CDR2 SQIVND (reference sequence). The CDR3 sequence is CASSRQGIATNEKLFF. The CDR3 DNA is TGTGCCAGTAGTAGACAGGGGATTGCAACTAATGAAAAACTGTTTTTT.

This chain uses TRBV2 with TRBJ1-4; D may be TRBD1 (6 bases). V was cut by 6 bases and J by 0 bases, with 17 bases left in between. Germline-derived CDR1 and CDR2 are SNHLY and FYNNEI. The CDR3 sequence is 17 residues long. In DNA, the CDR3 is TGTGCCAGCAGAGCTCCGGGACAAAGAACAACTAATGAAAAACTGTTTTTT. Translated: CASRAPGQRTTNEKLFF.

V is TRBV7-3 and J is TRBJ2-2; 9 nucleotides agree with TRBD1. Per germline, CDR1 SGHTA and CDR2 FQGTGA. This CDR3 is built from 14 residues. V was clipped by 8 bases and J by 7 bases; unmatched bases: 8. The CDR3 spells CASARDRVGGELFF. The DNA for the CDR3 is TGTGCCAGCGCCCGGGACAGGGTTGGCGGGGAGCTGTTTTTT. The variable domain in full, with the rest retrieved from reference TRBV7-3 and TRBJ2-2, is GAGVSQTPSNKVTEKGKYVELRCDPISGHTALYWYRQSLGQGPEFLIYFQGTGAADDSGLPNDRFFAVRPEGSVSTLKIQRTERGDSAVYLCASARDRVGGELFFGEGSRLTVL.

The gene calls are TRBV18 and TRBJ2-7; D is uncertain. This CDR3 spans 13 amino acids. CDR1 KGHSH and CDR2 LQKENI come from the germline V gene. Trimming pared 2 bases from V and 0 bases from J, leaving 5 bases between. The CDR3 DNA reads as TGTGCCAGCTCACCAGGCACCTCCTACGAGCAGTACTTC. Amino acid sequence: CASSPGTSYEQYF.

The genes are TRBV27 and TRBJ2-4; 9 bases fit TRBD1. The CDR3 sequence is 13 residues long. The trim removed 6 bases at V and 9 bases at J, leaving 6 bases unmatched. Germline CDR1 is MNHEY and CDR2 is SMNVEV (reference sequence). Written as DNA, the CDR3 is TGTGCCAGCAGCTTCCGGGACAGGGCCATTCAGTACTTC. Translating it yields CASSFRDRAIQYF.

CDR3 sequence (DNA): TGTGCCTGGAGTAAATACAAAGTCCCGGGACAGGGGATGAGGGATGGCTACACCTTC. This gives the protein CAWSKYKVPGQGMRDGYTF. V gene TRBV30 combines with J gene TRBJ1-2; 10 nucleotides agree with TRBD1. The V gene end was trimmed by 2 bases and the J gene end by 6 bases; junction bases not matched to a gene: 21. The CDR3 runs to 19 residues. CDR1 and CDR2 from the germline V gene are GTSNPN and SVGIG (reference sequence).

The chain carries TRBV3-1 (or the pseudogene TRBV3-2) and TRBJ2-1; D is perhaps TRBD2 (6 bases). With 3 bases removed from V and 5 bases from J, the gap between germline ends came to 17 bases. The germline CDR1 and CDR2 sequences are LGHDT and YNNKEL (reference sequence). The CDR3 extends over 16 amino acids. DNA for the CDR3: TGTGCCAGCAGCCACGGAGGGCGGGGCCGTAACAATGAGCAGTTCTTC. Residues: CASSHGGRGRNNEQFF.

The chain couples TRBV7-8 to TRBJ2-3; 9 nucleotides line up with TRBD1. This CDR3 spans 16 amino acids. V shed 6 bases, J shed 4 bases, and the junction held 11 bases outside the gene matches. Germline lookup yields CDR1 SGHVS and CDR2 FQNEAQ. As DNA, the CDR3 is TGTGCCAGCAGACCGGGGACAGGGAATCCATCAGATACGCAGTATTTT. Residues: CASRPGTGNPSDTQYF. The full variable domain, rest sourced from reference TRBV7-8 and TRBJ2-3, is GAGVSQSPRYKVAKRGQDVALRCDPISGHVSLFWYQQALGQGPEFLTYFQNEAQLDKSGLPSDRFFAERPEGSVSTLKIQRTQQEDSAVYLCASRPGTGNPSDTQYFGPGTRLTVL.

The genes are TRBV12-5 and TRBJ2-6, with TRBD1 identical over 7 bases. The CDR3 is 16 residues long. Trimming took 5 bases from V and 2 from J; bases not matched to a gene: 6. Germline V gene sequence: CDR1 LGHNT, CDR2 FRNRAP. CDR3 DNA: TGTGCTAGTGGTATACTCCAGGGGGCTGGGGCCAACGTCCTGACTTTC. It yields the protein CASGILQGAGANVLTF.

The CDR3 sequence is CASSLGLAGGYQETQYF. The CDR3 DNA is TGTGCCAGCAGCCTAGGACTAGCGGGGGGGTACCAAGAGACCCAGTACTTC. The rearrangement uses TRBV11-2 and TRBJ2-5, with 15 nucleotides matching TRBD2. CDR3 length: 17 residues. With 5 bases clipped from V and 0 bases from J, the junction kept 4 bases outside the gene matches. Germline V lookup: CDR1 SGHAT, CDR2 FQNNGV.

This clone was observed a single time. The chain carries TRBV5-1 and TRBJ1-6; D is perhaps TRBD1 (6 bases). The V end was cut by 2 bases, the J end by 7 bases, with 10 bases between. Per the germline V gene, CDR1 is SGHRS and CDR2 is YFSETQ. The CDR3 runs to 14 residues. As DNA, the CDR3 is TGCGCCAGCAGCTTCCGGCAGGGGAATTCACCCCTCCACTTT. This gives the protein CASSFRQGNSPLHF.

The chain links TRBV5-4 to TRBJ1-2; 7 bases are shared with TRBD1. Germline CDR1 is SGHNT and CDR2 is YYREEE (reference sequence). The CDR3 covers 14 residues. With V trimmed by 5 bases and J by 4 bases, 8 bases remained unmatched. This CDR3 reads CASSSTGVVYGYTF. The CDR3 coding sequence is TGTGCCAGCAGTTCTACAGGGGTCGTCTATGGCTACACCTTC.

This clone was observed a few times. The chain combines TRBV4-3 with TRBJ1-1; D might be TRBD1 (6 bases). Germline CDR1 and CDR2: LGHNA and YSLEER. CDR3 length: 15 residues. The V end lost 1 base, the J end lost 4 bases, and 13 bases lay between the germline ends. In DNA form, the CDR3 reads TGCGCCAGCAGCCAAGTGGGGGCGATGGGCACTGAAGCTTTCTTT. The encoded protein is CASSQVGAMGTEAFF.

The V call is TRBV6-5, the J call TRBJ1-3; possible D gene TRBD1, 6 bases. The CDR3 runs 15 residues. With 6 bases removed from V and 0 bases from J, the gap between germline ends came to 12 bases. The germline gives CDR1 MNHEY, CDR2 SVGAGI. The CDR3 coding sequence is TGTGCCAGCAGCTCGCTGGGGGCCTCTGGAAACACCATATATTTT. As protein: CASSSLGASGNTIYF.

The rearrangement uses TRBV11-2 and TRBJ2-2; 11 bases are a match to TRBD2. This CDR3 region has 19 residues. J was trimmed by 0 bases and V by 2 bases; bases with no gene match: 8. Germline V gene data show CDR1 as SGHAT and CDR2 as FQNNGV. In DNA, the CDR3 is TGTGCCAGCAGCTTAAAGGGTGGACTAGCGGGTGCGAACACCGGGGAGCTGTTTTTT. Amino acid sequence: CASSLKGGLAGANTGELFF.

This clone was seen a handful of times. The rearrangement links TRBV6-5 to TRBJ1-5; D is unclear. This CDR3 has 13 residues. Germline V gene sequence: CDR1 MNHEY, CDR2 SVGAGI. V gave up 10 bases and J gave up 1 base, with 11 bases separating them. The CDR3 loop is CAIRAGSNQPQHF. CDR3 sequence (DNA): TGTGCCATCCGGGCGGGGAGCAATCAGCCCCAGCATTTT.

The rearrangement links TRBV4-1 to TRBJ2-7; 9 positions agree with TRBD1. In germline, CDR1 is MGHRA, CDR2 YSYEKL. The ends lost 3 bases at V and 3 bases at J; junction bases unmatched: 9. The CDR3 is 16 amino acids. The CDR3 sequence is CASSHPAKDRGYEQYF. CDR3 nucleotides: TGCGCCAGCAGCCATCCCGCGAAGGACAGGGGCTACGAGCAGTACTTC.

The V call is TRBV6-5, the J call TRBJ1-1; 7 bases map to TRBD1. The CDR3 covers 15 residues. Germline V gene lookup returns CDR1 MNHEY and CDR2 SVGAGI. J was trimmed by 5 bases and V by 4 bases; bases with no gene match: 10. The CDR3 spells CASSSSGQTGTEAFF. CDR3 in DNA: TGTGCCAGCAGTTCCTCGGGACAGACGGGTACTGAAGCTTTCTTT.

This clone showed up just a few times. V and J are TRBV29-1 and TRBJ1-2; 10 nucleotides line up with TRBD1. Germline V gene sequence: CDR1 SQVTM, CDR2 ANQGSEA. The CDR3 contains 17 residues. J gave up 4 bases and V 0 bases, and 11 bases lay outside the gene matches. The CDR3 reads CSVEDRLTGGGLYGYTF. The CDR3 nucleotides are TGCAGCGTTGAAGATCGTTTGACAGGGGGCGGCCTCTATGGCTACACCTTC.

V usage is TRBV7-9 and J usage is TRBJ2-6; no reliable D call. The CDR3 has 12 residues. Trimming stripped 0 bases from V and 10 bases from J, with 4 bases between. Per germline, CDR1 SEHNR and CDR2 FQNEAQ (reference sequence). CDR3 coding DNA: TGTGCCAGCAGCTTAGCCCAGAACGTCCTGACTTTC. Its protein product is CASSLAQNVLTF. Full variable domain (missing parts from reference TRBV7-9 and TRBJ2-6): DTGVSQNPRHKITKRGQNVTFRCDPISEHNRLYWYRQTLGQGPEFLTYFQNEAQLEKSRLLSDRFSAERPKGSFSTLEIQRTEQGDSAMYLCASSLAQNVLTFGAGSRLTVL.

The CDR3 loop is CASSMRLANEKLFF. The CDR3 DNA is TGTGCCAGTAGTATGAGGTTGGCTAATGAAAAACTGTTTTTT. This chain links TRBV19 with TRBJ1-4, with D unresolved. This CDR3 has 14 amino acids. From germline, CDR1 is LNHDA and CDR2 SQIVND (reference sequence). V dropped 3 bases and J dropped 3 bases, with 8 bases sitting between them.

The chain links TRBV6-2 or TRBV6-3 to TRBJ2-3, with D tentatively TRBD2 (5 bases). Germline V gene sequence: CDR1 MNHEY, CDR2 SVGEGT. This CDR3 spans 15 amino acids. V lost 2 bases, J lost 0 bases, and 9 bases lay in between. The CDR3 spells CASSYLGLSTDTQYF. Here the CDR3 DNA reads TGTGCCAGCAGTTACCTCGGACTTAGCACAGATACGCAGTATTTT.

The V and J genes are TRBV11-3 and TRBJ2-1; the D gene is possibly TRBD1 (5 bases). Germline V gene lookup returns CDR1 SGHNT and CDR2 YENEEA. This CDR3 has 13 residues. Trimming took off 2 bases at V and 8 bases at J, with 10 bases between the two ends. The CDR3 sequence is CASSLRRVDEQFF. CDR3 nucleotide sequence: TGTGCCAGCAGCTTACGCAGGGTCGATGAGCAGTTCTTC.

The chain links TRBV30 to TRBJ1-4; possible D gene TRBD1, 5 bases. Per the germline V gene, CDR1 is GTSNPN and CDR2 is SVGIG (reference sequence). This CDR3 contains 14 residues. The V and J ends lost 2 bases and 4 bases respectively, with 11 bases between them. The CDR3 loop reads CAWSTGGSNEKLFF. DNA for the CDR3: TGTGCCTGGAGTACGGGGGGAAGTAATGAAAAACTGTTTTTT.

This clone has a single count. The chain carries TRBV7-9 and TRBJ2-7, with 7 nucleotides matching TRBD1. This CDR3 is built from 15 residues. Losses at the gene ends were 5 bases for V and 2 bases for J; bases not matched to a gene: 9. The germline CDR1 and CDR2 sequences are SEHNR and FQNEAQ (reference sequence). The CDR3 spells CASSLRQGGAYEQYF. The CDR3, as DNA: TGTGCCAGCAGCCTCCGACAGGGTGGGGCCTACGAGCAGTACTTC.